This T cell receptor (beta chain) was sequenced during a study of blood T cell repertoires in COVID-19. Study at large: Both acute and convalescent COVID-19 samples were obtained from the United States, Italy and Spain. Sample material is recorded as cDNA or gDNA derived from T cells, B-cell-depleted T cells, or PBMCs.

This CDR3 has 16 amino acids. V lost 0 bases and J lost 5, with 16 bases in between. Germline-derived CDR1 and CDR2 are SQVTM and ANQGSEA. Seattle researchers signed up patients amid active infection and tracked them longitudinally. Original processing notes: Reference gene primer amplification gave nucleated cell count estimates. TCRdb's table, derived via immunoSEQ multiplex PCR, lists solely in-frame clones and lacks some. The DNA gave D and trimming, while V, J and clone size come from that table. The sample consists of around 210,000 clones, about 82% of them appearing once. This clone occurred a few times.

The chain joins TRBV29-1 to TRBJ2-2; D possibly corresponds to TRBD1 (5 bases). Source material: peripheral blood. This clonotype originated in a man aged 50 to 60 with COVID-19, enrolled during active disease. This CDR3 reads CSVEDSKGRATGELFF. The CDR3 DNA sequence: TGCAGCGTTGAAGATTCAAAGGGCAGGGCGACCGGGGAGCTGTTTTTT.